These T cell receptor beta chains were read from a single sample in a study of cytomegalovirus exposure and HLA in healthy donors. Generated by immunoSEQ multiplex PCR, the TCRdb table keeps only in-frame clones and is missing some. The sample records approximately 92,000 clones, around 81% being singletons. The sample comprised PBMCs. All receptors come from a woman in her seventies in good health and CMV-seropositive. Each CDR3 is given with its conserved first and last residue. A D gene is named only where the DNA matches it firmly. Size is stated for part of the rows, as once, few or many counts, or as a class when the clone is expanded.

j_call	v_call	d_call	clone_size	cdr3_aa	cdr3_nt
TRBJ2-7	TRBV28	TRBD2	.	CASRQLAGGIYEQYF	TGTGCCAGCAGACAGCTAGCGGGGGGGATCTACGAGCAGTACTTC
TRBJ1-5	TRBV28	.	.	CASSSTDSNQPQHF	TGTGCCAGCAGTTCTACAGATAGCAATCAGCCCCAGCATTTT
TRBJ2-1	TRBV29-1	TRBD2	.	CSVGTTPYNEQFF	TGCAGCGTAGGGACTACCCCGTACAATGAGCAGTTCTTC
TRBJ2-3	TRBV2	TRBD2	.	CASTLPVGGSTDTQYF	TGTGCCAGCACCCTCCCCGTAGGCGGGAGTACGGATACGCAGTATTTT
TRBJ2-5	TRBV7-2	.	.	CASSLEPARLQETQYF	TGTGCCAGCAGCTTAGAACCGGCTAGACTGCAAGAGACCCAGTACTTC
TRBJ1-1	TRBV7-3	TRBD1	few	CASSYRGQGRRTEAFF	TGTGCCAGCAGCTATAGGGGACAGGGTCGGCGCACTGAAGCTTTCTTT
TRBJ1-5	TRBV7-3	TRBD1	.	CASSSTGRMQPQHF	TGTGCCAGCAGCTCGACAGGGAGGATGCAGCCCCAGCATTTT
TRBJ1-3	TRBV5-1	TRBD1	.	CASSLPTGGGNTIYF	TGCGCCAGCAGCTTGCCGACAGGGGGAGGAAACACCATATATTTT
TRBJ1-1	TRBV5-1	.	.	CASSLVPTGGTEAFF	TGCGCCAGCAGCTTGGTGCCTACGGGGGGTACTGAAGCTTTCTTT
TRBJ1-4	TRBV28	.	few	CASSSPGLNEKLFF	TGTGCCAGCAGTTCCCCAGGGTTGAATGAAAAACTGTTTTTT
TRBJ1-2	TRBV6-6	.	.	CASSSGRNYGYTF	TGTGCCAGCAGTTCCGGGAGGAACTATGGCTACACCTTC
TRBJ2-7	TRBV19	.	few	CASSIAPGYEQYF	TGTGCCAGTAGTATCGCCCCGGGGTACGAGCAGTACTTC
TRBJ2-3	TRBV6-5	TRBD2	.	CASSYSLAGGADTQYF	TGTGCCAGCAGTTACTCGCTAGCGGGAGGGGCAGATACGCAGTATTTT
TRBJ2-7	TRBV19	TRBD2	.	CASASGGEQYF	TGTGCCAGTGCTAGCGGGGGCGAGCAGTACTTC
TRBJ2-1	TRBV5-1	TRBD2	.	CASSLRLAGEPYNEQFF	TGCGCCAGCAGCTTAAGACTAGCGGGAGAACCCTACAATGAGCAGTTCTTC
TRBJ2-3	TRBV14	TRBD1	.	CASSRGLRQGDTQYF	TGTGCCAGCTCCCGAGGCCTCCGACAGGGAGATACGCAGTATTTT
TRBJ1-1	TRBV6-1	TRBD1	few	CASSVARDRVTEAFF	TGTGCCAGCAGTGTCGCCCGGGACAGGGTTACTGAAGCTTTCTTT
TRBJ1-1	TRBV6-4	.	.	CASSATSLNTEAFF	TGTGCCAGCAGTGCTACGAGTCTGAACACTGAAGCTTTCTTT
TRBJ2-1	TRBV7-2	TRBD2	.	CASSLDYGGRNEQFF	TGTGCCAGCAGCTTAGACTACGGCGGGAGGAATGAGCAGTTCTTC
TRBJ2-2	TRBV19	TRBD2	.	CASSIGGSGTGELFF	TGTGCCAGTAGTATAGGAGGTAGCGGGACCGGGGAGCTGTTTTTT
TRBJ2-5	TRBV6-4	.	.	CASSLGAGETQYF	TGTGCCAGCAGTTTGGGAGCAGGAGAGACCCAGTACTTC
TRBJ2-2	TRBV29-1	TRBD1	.	CSAGQGTNTGELFF	TGCAGCGCAGGACAGGGGACGAACACCGGGGAGCTGTTTTTT
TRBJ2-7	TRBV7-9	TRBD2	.	CSSSVLGLAGGVQYF	TGTTCCAGCAGCGTCCTGGGGCTAGCGGGAGGTGTCCAGTACTTC
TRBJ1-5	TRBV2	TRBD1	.	CASSLQGANQPQHF	TGTGCCAGCAGCCTACAGGGGGCTAATCAGCCCCAGCATTTT
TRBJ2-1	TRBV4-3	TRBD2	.	CASSRTYSGNSYNEQFF	TGCGCCAGCAGTCGTACTTATAGCGGGAACTCCTACAATGAGCAGTTCTTC
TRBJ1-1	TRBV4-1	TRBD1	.	CASSQVMGTGNTEAFF	TGCGCCAGCAGCCAAGTTATGGGGACAGGGAACACTGAAGCTTTCTTT
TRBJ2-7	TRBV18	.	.	CASSPSQTAYEQYF	TGTGCCAGCTCACCCAGCCAGACAGCCTACGAGCAGTACTTC
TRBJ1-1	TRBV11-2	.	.	CASSPKNTEAFF	TGTGCCAGCAGCCCTAAGAACACTGAAGCTTTCTTT
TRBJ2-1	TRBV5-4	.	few	CASSSNAGQNYRTSEQFF	TGTGCCAGCAGCTCAAACGCGGGACAGAATTATAGAACGAGTGAGCAGTTCTTC
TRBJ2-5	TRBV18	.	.	CASSPAETQYF	TGTGCCAGCTCACCAGCGGAGACCCAGTACTTC
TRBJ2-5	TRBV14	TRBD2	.	CASSQDLSGRGETQYF	TGTGCCAGCAGCCAAGACCTTAGCGGGAGAGGGGAGACCCAGTACTTC
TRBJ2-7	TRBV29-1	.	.	CSVQAGLGGEQYF	TGCAGCGTCCAGGCGGGACTCGGGGGCGAGCAGTACTTC
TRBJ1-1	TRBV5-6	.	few	CASSLDRVVTEAFF	TGTGCCAGCAGCTTGGACAGGGTTGTCACTGAAGCTTTCTTT
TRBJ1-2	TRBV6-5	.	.	CASRLYRGGYTF	TGTGCCAGCAGGCTTTATAGAGGCGGCTACACCTTC
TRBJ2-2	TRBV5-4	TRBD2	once	CASRKGGLADTGELFF	TGTGCCAGCAGGAAGGGGGGACTAGCGGACACCGGGGAGCTGTTTTTT
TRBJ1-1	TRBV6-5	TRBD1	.	CASSRGTGNTEAFF	TGTGCCAGCAGTCGGGGGACAGGGAACACTGAAGCTTTCTTT
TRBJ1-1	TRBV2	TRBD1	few	CATTGQGIGAEAFF	TGTGCCACAACGGGACAGGGGATAGGCGCTGAAGCTTTCTTT
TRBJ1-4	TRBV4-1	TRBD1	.	CVSSQDGQGDEKLFF	TGCGTCAGCAGCCAAGACGGACAGGGTGATGAAAAACTGTTTTTT
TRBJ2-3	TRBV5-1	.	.	CASSLDLASTDTQYF	TGCGCCAGCAGCTTGGACTTAGCTAGCACAGATACGCAGTATTTT
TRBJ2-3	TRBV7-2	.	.	CASSPLGQGKNTQYF	TGTGCCAGCAGCCCCTTAGGGCAGGGCAAGAATACGCAGTATTTT
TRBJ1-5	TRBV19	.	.	CAGGGRGALSEPQHF	TGTGCCGGTGGCGGCAGGGGTGCTTTATCAGAGCCCCAGCATTTT
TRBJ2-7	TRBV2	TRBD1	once	CASGAGTGRYEQYF	TGTGCCAGCGGTGCCGGGACAGGGCGGTACGAGCAGTACTTC
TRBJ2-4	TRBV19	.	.	CATGQGTKNIQYF	TGTGCCACAGGCCAGGGGACCAAAAACATTCAGTACTTC
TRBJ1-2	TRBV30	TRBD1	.	CAWSRGRGRGAYGYTF	TGTGCCTGGAGTAGAGGAAGGGGGCGCGGTGCCTATGGCTACACCTTC
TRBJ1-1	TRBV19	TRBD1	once	CASSIGAGGSNTEAFF	TGTGCCAGTAGTATAGGGGCAGGGGGCTCCAACACTGAAGCTTTCTTT